The present T cell receptor (beta chain) was sequenced within a study of human T cells and chemical hapten exposure. Study-level background: Women made up most patients, who had alopecia areata, totalis or universalis.

Source study methods: The number of TCRs in each sample had a median of roughly 100,000 and spanned about 23,224 to 700,000. Each CDR3 protein gets one entry after TCRdb re-called the RACE reads with MiXCR. None of the V and J calls come from the authors' own analysis; TCRdb made them. The sample includes 95,000 or so distinct CDR3 sequences, 8% to 11% of them seen just once. Per germline, CDR1 MGHRA and CDR2 YSYEKL. The CDR3 runs to 15 residues. V was clipped by 0 bases and J by 4 bases, with 12 bases between them. Overall study findings and caveats: TCRs exceeding a frequency of 1 in 1000 stayed unchanged under DPC sensitization.

Specified time point: patch test 1, 2 weeks after DPC sensitization. Treatment described: therapeutic diphenylcyclopropenone sensitization with weekly scalp DPC. This clonotype was seen ten or more times. Its antigen is unknown. The chain uses TRBV4-1 and TRBJ1-1; D unclear. The source is a man aged 35 to 55 with alopecia areata. Some clones in this sample may be carry-over from other donors' samples. Sequenced here: whole blood, sampled in connection with sensitization to the hapten diphenylcyclopropenone (DPC). For the CDR3, the DNA is TGCGCCAGCAGCCAAGATCCCGGAGTGGGCACTGAAGCTTTCTTT. Its protein product is CASSQDPGVGTEAFF.